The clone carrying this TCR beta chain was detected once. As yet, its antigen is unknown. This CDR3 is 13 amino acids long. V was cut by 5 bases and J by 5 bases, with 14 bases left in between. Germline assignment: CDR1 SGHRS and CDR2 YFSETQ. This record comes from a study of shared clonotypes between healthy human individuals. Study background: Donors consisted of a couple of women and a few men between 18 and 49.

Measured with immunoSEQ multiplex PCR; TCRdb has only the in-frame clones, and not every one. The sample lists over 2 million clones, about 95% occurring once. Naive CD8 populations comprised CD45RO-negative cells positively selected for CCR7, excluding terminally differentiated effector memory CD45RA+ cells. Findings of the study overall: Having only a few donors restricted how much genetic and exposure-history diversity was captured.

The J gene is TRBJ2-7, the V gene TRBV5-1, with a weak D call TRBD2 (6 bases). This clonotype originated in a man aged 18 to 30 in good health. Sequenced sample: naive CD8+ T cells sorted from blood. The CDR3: CASRAEGYNEQYF. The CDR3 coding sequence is TGCGCCAGCAGGGCGGAGGGCTACAACGAGCAGTACTTC.